This is a list of T cell receptor beta chains from one sample in a study of CD8 T cells in Susac syndrome. TCRdb reprocessed the immunoSEQ multiplex PCR reads with MiXCR, giving one entry per CDR3 protein. The sample carries 180,000 or so distinct CDR3 sequences, nearly 97% recorded once. The sequencing sample was made of CD4+ T cells from PBMCs. These TCRs come from a human donor with multiple sclerosis. CDR3s include the opening cysteine and the closing phenylalanine or tryptophan. The D gene is left open where the match is weak. Where a row states a size, it is once, few, many or the class of an expanded clone; other rows omit it.

d_call	clone_size	v_call	j_call	cdr3_nt	cdr3_aa
NA	NA	TRBV7-8	TRBJ2-5	TGTGCCAGCAGCTCCACGGCAGAGACCCAGTACTTC	CASSSTAETQYF
NA	NA	TRBV15	TRBJ1-6	TGTGCCACCACCATGGTCGGAGGGGGAAGGATTTTGAATTCACCCCTCCACTTT	CATTMVGGGRILNSPLHF
TRBD1	NA	TRBV24-1	TRBJ1-2	TGTGCCACCAGTGATTTAGGCACAGGGGTGGGACGGGGTGGCTACACCTTC	CATSDLGTGVGRGGYTF
NA	NA	TRBV3-1	TRBJ2-5	TGTGCCAGCAGCCAAGTCGTGGGACGGGGCGAGACCCAGTACTTC	CASSQVVGRGETQYF
NA	NA	TRBV7-3	TRBJ2-7	TGTGCCAGCAGCTTATCGATCCATAATGAGCAGTACTTC	CASSLSIHNEQYF
NA	NA	TRBV10-3	TRBJ2-7	TGTGCCATCAGTGTCCAGCGGATCTACGAGCAGTACTTC	CAISVQRIYEQYF
TRBD1	NA	TRBV23-1	TRBJ1-5	TGCGCCAGCAGTCGCCAGGGGGGTCAGCCCCAGCATTTT	CASSRQGGQPQHF
NA	NA	TRBV20-1	TRBJ1-5	TGCAGTGCTAGAGCAGTGCCGGGGAGGGGGATAAGCAATCAGCCCCAGCATTTT	CSARAVPGRGISNQPQHF
TRBD2	NA	TRBV4-3	TRBJ2-1	TGCGCCAGCAGCCAAGGTGGACTAGGCGATGAGCAGTTCTTC	CASSQGGLGDEQFF
NA	NA	TRBV7-9	TRBJ1-2	TGTGCCAGCAGCTTAAATCAGGGCGACTATGGCTACACCTTC	CASSLNQGDYGYTF
TRBD2	NA	TRBV3-1	TRBJ2-1	TGTGCCAGCAGCCTTTTAGCGGGGAGCTCCTACAATGAGCAGTTCTTC	CASSLLAGSSYNEQFF
NA	NA	TRBV28	TRBJ2-1	TGTGCCAGCAGTATCGGTAACGAGCAGTTCTTC	CASSIGNEQFF
NA	NA	TRBV20-1	TRBJ1-2	TGCAGTGCTAGAGTCGTAGCACCTGCTGGCTACACCTTC	CSARVVAPAGYTF
TRBD1	NA	TRBV28	TRBJ2-3	TGTGCCAGCAGTTCGCGACAGGGGGCTAGCACAGATACGCAGTATTTT	CASSSRQGASTDTQYF
TRBD2	NA	TRBV29-1	TRBJ2-5	TGCAGCGCTCCTAGCGGGGGACAAGAGACCCAGTACTTC	CSAPSGGQETQYF
NA	NA	TRBV30	TRBJ1-1	TGTGCCTGGAGTAGCGGGAATGAAGCTTTCTTT	CAWSSGNEAFF
TRBD1	NA	TRBV11-2	TRBJ2-1	TGTGCCAGCAGCTTAGCGGGACAGGGTAGGAGTGAGCAGTTCTTC	CASSLAGQGRSEQFF
TRBD1	NA	TRBV29-1	TRBJ1-2	TGCAGCGTTGGACAGGGCGATGGCTACACCTTC	CSVGQGDGYTF
NA	once	TRBV7-9	TRBJ1-4	TGTGCCAGCAGCTTTGCCAGGGGCGGTGAAAAACTGTTTTTT	CASSFARGGEKLFF
NA	once	TRBV7-9	TRBJ2-3	TGTGCCAGCAGCTTAGCGGACCGGCGTAGGGATACGCAGTATTTT	CASSLADRRRDTQYF